This is a list of T cell receptor beta chains from one sample in a study of blood T cell repertoires in COVID-19. Measured with immunoSEQ multiplex PCR; TCRdb has only the in-frame clones, and not every one. This table has 110,000 or so clones, about 90% appearing once. Sequenced material: peripheral blood. These receptors all come from a man aged 65-85 years who had recovered from COVID-19. CDR3s include the opening cysteine and the closing phenylalanine or tryptophan.

TRBJ1-1	TRBV29-1	12	CSVVWGGTEAFF
TRBJ2-1	TRBV4-1	17	CASSQDRLAATYNEQFF
TRBJ2-2	TRBV7-8	14	CASSFRGGTGELFF
TRBJ2-6	TRBV18	18	CASSLWTGGPAGANVLTF
TRBJ1-2	TRBV9	14	CASTETVLWDGYTF
TRBJ2-7	TRBV25-1	14	CASSEFVRGGEQYF
TRBJ1-1	TRBV7-9	14	CASSLAGGFTEAFF
TRBJ2-6	TRBV19	14	CASSQGAGANVLTF
TRBJ1-5	TRBV25-1	14	CASSESGVLQPQHF
TRBJ2-2	TRBV7-8	16	CASRGLAGGNTGELFF
TRBJ1-5	TRBV5-1	15	CASSLEGRVGQPQHF
TRBJ2-7	TRBV5-4	14	CASSLDTGIYEQYF
TRBJ1-2	TRBV28	13	CASSFPGDYGYTF
TRBJ1-5	TRBV18	15	CASSPSTGQNQPQHF
TRBJ2-1	TRBV3-1/TRBV3-2	17	CASSHHGEPSTVDEQFF
TRBJ2-2	TRBV7-9	16	CASSSGTGDFTGELFF
TRBJ2-7	TRBV2	12	CASSGRGGEQYF
TRBJ2-3	TRBV6-5	14	CAIQRDGSTDTQYF
TRBJ1-1	TRBV10-1	14	CASILNPGQDEAFF
TRBJ2-5	TRBV5-1	14	CASSPGTGEETQYF
TRBJ2-3	TRBV5-4	15	CASSWGLAYTDTQYF
TRBJ2-3	TRBV7-3	12	CASSSLTGTQYF
TRBJ2-5	TRBV24-1	13	CATSLGGVETQYF
TRBJ2-3	TRBV6-2/TRBV6-3	14	CASSYGSETDTQYF
TRBJ1-2	TRBV2	14	CASSEEGQGNGYTF
TRBJ1-1	TRBV28	14	CASSPGTANTEAFF
TRBJ2-3	TRBV24-1	20	CATSDSSGRAPERGTDTQYF
TRBJ2-5	TRBV29-1	14	CSVDPDRNQETQYF
TRBJ2-1	TRBV28	16	CASSSGVRSSYNEQFF
TRBJ2-1	TRBV29-1	17	CSVARTSGGSAYNEQFF
TRBJ1-1	TRBV7-3	13	CASSSRQGGEAFF
TRBJ1-1	TRBV28	12	CASSSSGTEAFF
TRBJ2-2	TRBV27	16	CASSPGTSGNTGELFF
TRBJ1-6	TRBV2	13	CASSLNSAAPLHF
TRBJ1-1	TRBV9	15	CASSVGRTTNTEAFF
TRBJ1-4	TRBV6-5	15	CASRIKGASNEKLFF
TRBJ1-4	TRBV6-6	15	CASTLVQGKNEKLFF
TRBJ2-3	TRBV11-2	17	CASRSIRPHGGGDTQYF
TRBJ2-3	TRBV3-1/TRBV3-2	16	CASSQGTSGSTDTQYF
TRBJ2-3	TRBV7-3	12	CASSPSTDTQYF
TRBJ1-5	TRBV2	16	CASRASTGINDQPQHF
TRBJ1-1	TRBV30	16	CAWTWGGRGVNTEAFF
TRBJ1-5	TRBV16	16	CASSQPGGGAKQPQHF
TRBJ2-2	TRBV11-3	14	CASSLSPQGGELFF
TRBJ2-7	TRBV6-2/TRBV6-3	16	CASSTPRTGRRGEQYF
TRBJ1-4	TRBV5-5	14	CASSLVQTNEKLFF
TRBJ2-1	TRBV7-3	11	CASSSGYEQFF
TRBJ1-5	TRBV29-1	12	CSVGGDNQPQHF
TRBJ1-4	TRBV5-1	14	CASSLVAGNEKLFF
TRBJ1-3	TRBV10-3	12	CAMGGAGNTIYF
TRBJ2-5	TRBV3-1/TRBV3-2	16	CASSKTSGGYQETQYF
TRBJ1-5	TRBV24-1	15	CATSDRQGAGQPQHF